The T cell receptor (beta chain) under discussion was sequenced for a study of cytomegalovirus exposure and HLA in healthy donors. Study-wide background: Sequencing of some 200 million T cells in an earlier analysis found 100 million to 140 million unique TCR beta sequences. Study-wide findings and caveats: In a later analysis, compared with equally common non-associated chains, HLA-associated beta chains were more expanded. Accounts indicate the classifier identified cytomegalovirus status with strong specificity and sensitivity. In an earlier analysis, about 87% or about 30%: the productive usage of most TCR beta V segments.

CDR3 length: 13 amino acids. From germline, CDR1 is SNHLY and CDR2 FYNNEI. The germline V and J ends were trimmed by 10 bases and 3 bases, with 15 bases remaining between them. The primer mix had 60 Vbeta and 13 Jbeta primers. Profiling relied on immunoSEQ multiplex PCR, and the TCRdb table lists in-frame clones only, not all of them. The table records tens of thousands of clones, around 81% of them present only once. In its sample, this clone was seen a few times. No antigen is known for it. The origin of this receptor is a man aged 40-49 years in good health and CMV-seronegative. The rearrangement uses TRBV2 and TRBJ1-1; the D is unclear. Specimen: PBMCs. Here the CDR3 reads CANNLVEDTEAFF. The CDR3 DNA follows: TGTGCCAACAACCTTGTCGAGGACACTGAAGCTTTCTTT.